This is a list of T cell receptor beta chains from one sample in a study of blood T cell repertoires in COVID-19. Sequencing was performed with immunoSEQ multiplex PCR; in TCRdb, only in-frame clones are kept and a portion is missing. The sample lists hundreds of thousands of clones; about nine tenths were seen once. Sequencing was performed on peripheral blood. These receptors originate from a woman in her 70s with COVID-19, enrolled during active disease. The CDR3 runs from the conserved cysteine through the conserved F or W. The order of the fields is V gene, J gene, clone size, D gene, CDR3 DNA, CDR3 protein. The D gene is left open where the match is weak. Clone size is not always given. Where it is, it says once, few, many or a class for expanded clones.

TRBV28	TRBJ1-4	few	TRBD1	TGTGCCAGCAGCCAAATTGGGACAGCTAATGAAAAACTGTTTTTT	CASSQIGTANEKLFF
TRBV3-1/TRBV3-2	TRBJ1-3	NA	NA	TGTGCCAGCAGGCAGGGGTCTGGAAACACCATATATTTT	CASRQGSGNTIYF
TRBV7-2	TRBJ2-7	NA	TRBD2	TGTGCCAGCAGCTTACGCCCAGCGGGGGGGAACTACGAGCAGTACTTC	CASSLRPAGGNYEQYF
TRBV19	TRBJ2-5	NA	TRBD1	TGTGCCAGTAGTATCAGAACAGGGGGTGGCCAAGAGACCCAGTACTTC	CASSIRTGGGQETQYF
TRBV7-9	TRBJ2-1	NA	TRBD1	TGTGCCAGCAGCACTCGGGACAGGGAGTCCGTCTTC	CASSTRDRESVF
TRBV6-5	TRBJ1-2	NA	NA	TGTGCCAGCAGTTACGGTCGACGCGGGATCTATGGCTACACCTTC	CASSYGRRGIYGYTF
TRBV10-3	TRBJ1-3	NA	NA	TGTGCCATCAGTGAGGGACAGTCCTCTGGAAACACCATATATTTT	CAISEGQSSGNTIYF
TRBV5-5	TRBJ2-3	NA	NA	TGTGCCAGCAGCGGACAGAAAGATACGCAGTATTTT	CASSGQKDTQYF
TRBV5-8	TRBJ2-1	NA	TRBD1	TGTGCCAGCAGCGCCCGGGACAGGGGAACCTACAATGAGCAGTTCTTC	CASSARDRGTYNEQFF
TRBV30	TRBJ2-7	NA	NA	TGTGCCTGGAGTCCCCGGGGGTATACCTACGAGCAGTACTTC	CAWSPRGYTYEQYF
TRBV7-2	TRBJ1-2	NA	NA	TGTGCCAGCAGCCGGGACACTAACTATGGCTACACCTTC	CASSRDTNYGYTF
TRBV6-6	TRBJ1-2	NA	NA	TGTGCCAGCAGTTACTCGGCTGGGGGCCTTAACTATGGCTACACCTTC	CASSYSAGGLNYGYTF
TRBV4-1	TRBJ2-1	NA	TRBD2	TGCGCCAGCAGCCAGGATATAGCGGGGGGACAGCAGTTCTTC	CASSQDIAGGQQFF
TRBV19	TRBJ2-1	NA	NA	TGTGCCAGTAGTCCCGGGACTTACTCCTACAATGAGCAGTTCTTC	CASSPGTYSYNEQFF
TRBV2	TRBJ1-1	few	NA	TGTGCCAGCACCTCCACACAGGGATACACTGAAGCTTTCTTT	CASTSTQGYTEAFF
TRBV24-1	TRBJ2-1	NA	NA	TGTGCCACCAGTGACACAATCAGGGGCCGGCAGTTCTTC	CATSDTIRGRQFF
TRBV6-2/TRBV6-3	TRBJ2-7	NA	TRBD2	TGTGCCAGCAGTTATCCCCGGTTCCAGCGGGGGGGCGACGAGCAGTACTTC	CASSYPRFQRGGDEQYF
TRBV5-6	TRBJ2-1	NA	NA	TGTGCCAGCAGCTTGGCGGGCAGGGGTTGGGGTGAGCAGTTCTTC	CASSLAGRGWGEQFF
TRBV7-9	TRBJ1-4	NA	TRBD1	TGTGCCAGCAGCTGGACAGGGGGCATTGGAGAAAAACTGTTTTTT	CASSWTGGIGEKLFF
TRBV6-5	TRBJ1-6	NA	NA	TGTGCCAGCAGCCGGGAGCCGGGTGGGTCACCCCTCCACTTT	CASSREPGGSPLHF
TRBV2	TRBJ1-1	NA	NA	TGTGCCAGCATCCGCAGGAACACTGAAGCTTTCTTT	CASIRRNTEAFF
TRBV7-8	TRBJ1-1	NA	TRBD1	TGTGCCAGCAGCTTATTGGCAGGGAAGGGACAGGGTGAAGCTTTCTTT	CASSLLAGKGQGEAFF
TRBV7-2	TRBJ1-1	NA	NA	TGTGCCAGCAGCTTAGGGCGCGGGGCTTTCTTT	CASSLGRGAFF
TRBV7-2	TRBJ2-2	NA	NA	TGTGCCAGCAGCTTCTTGCGGGGAACCGGGGAGCTGTTTTTT	CASSFLRGTGELFF
TRBV7-8	TRBJ1-2	NA	TRBD1	TGTGCCAGCAGTCTTGGAGGGGGCCCTAACTATGGCTACACCTTC	CASSLGGGPNYGYTF
TRBV19	TRBJ2-3	NA	TRBD2	TGTGCCAGCTCTCGGGGGGACTCTAGCACAGATACGCAGTATTTT	CASSRGDSSTDTQYF
TRBV30	TRBJ1-3	NA	TRBD1	TGTGCCTGGAGTAGAGGGACAGGGTATCGCTCTGGAAACACCATATATTTT	CAWSRGTGYRSGNTIYF
TRBV3-1/TRBV3-2	TRBJ1-5	NA	NA	TGTGCCAGCAGCCAAGGATGGTTAGGGGAAGGACAGCCCCAGCATTTT	CASSQGWLGEGQPQHF
TRBV25-1	TRBJ2-2	once	NA	TGTGCCAGCAGTGAATATCCCTGGCGGGGCCAGAGCGGGGAGCTGTTTTTT	CASSEYPWRGQSGELFF
TRBV7-2	TRBJ1-5	NA	TRBD1	TGTGCCAGCAGCTTATCCGCGACAGGGGGCACCCAGCCCCAGCATTTT	CASSLSATGGTQPQHF
TRBV2	TRBJ2-6	NA	NA	TGTGCCAGCAGTGCGGGACATTCCCCCGAGGGGGCCAACGTCCTGACTTTC	CASSAGHSPEGANVLTF
TRBV5-1	TRBJ2-7	NA	TRBD1	TGCGCCAGCAGCGGTGGGACAGGGAGTATCTACGAGCAGTACTTC	CASSGGTGSIYEQYF
TRBV7-8	TRBJ1-2	NA	TRBD1	TGTGCCAGCAGCGTAGGACAGGGGGCGCGTTGGTGGTACACCTTC	CASSVGQGARWWYTF
TRBV19	TRBJ1-5	NA	NA	TGTGCCAGTAGTATCCCCGGACTCAATCAGCCCCAGCATTTT	CASSIPGLNQPQHF
TRBV10-1	TRBJ1-1	once	NA	TGCGCCAGCAGTGGACAGACGAACACTGAAGCTTTCTTT	CASSGQTNTEAFF
TRBV5-1	TRBJ1-4	NA	TRBD1	TGCGCCAGCAGCTTGACAGGGGGAACTAATGAAAAACTGTTTTTT	CASSLTGGTNEKLFF
TRBV5-1	TRBJ1-6	NA	NA	TGCGCCAGCAGCTTGGTCGGGACAACGGCCTATAATTCACCCCTCCACTTT	CASSLVGTTAYNSPLHF
TRBV29-1	TRBJ1-2	NA	TRBD1	TGCAGCGTTACCCGAGGGACAGGGGGCAGCTATGGCTACACCTTC	CSVTRGTGGSYGYTF
TRBV7-6	TRBJ1-1	NA	NA	TGTGCCAGCAGCCAAATTGGGGAGGCTGAAGCTTTCTTT	CASSQIGEAEAFF
TRBV4-1	TRBJ2-5	NA	NA	TGCGCCAGCAGCCACCTGGACTGGGAACGGACCCAGTACTTC	CASSHLDWERTQYF
TRBV9	TRBJ1-5	NA	NA	TGTGCCAGCAGCGTAGGGGGCAGGGATGATCAGCCCCAGCATTTT	CASSVGGRDDQPQHF
TRBV19	TRBJ1-2	NA	TRBD1	TGTGCCAGTACTAAGACAGGGGAGCATGGCTACACCTTC	CASTKTGEHGYTF
TRBV6-5	TRBJ1-1	few	NA	TGTGCCAGCAGCCTAGTTGACGTCTGGGCTTTCTTT	CASSLVDVWAFF
TRBV28	TRBJ1-2	NA	NA	TGTGCCAGCAGTTTTGAGGGTAACTATGGCTACACCTTC	CASSFEGNYGYTF
TRBV29-1	TRBJ2-5	NA	NA	TGCAGCGTTGAAGGGGGCGCGGAGACCCAGTACTTC	CSVEGGAETQYF
TRBV7-2	TRBJ1-1	NA	TRBD1	TGTGCCAGCAGCTCCGGACAGGGGCGGTTGAACACTGAAGCTTTCTTT	CASSSGQGRLNTEAFF
TRBV27	TRBJ1-4	NA	NA	TGTGCCAGCAGACCCACAGCTGTTGAAAAACTGTTTTTT	CASRPTAVEKLFF
TRBV19	TRBJ1-2	NA	TRBD1	TGTGCCAGTAGTATAAGCGCCGGGACAGGGGGCGCAACGAAAGGCTACACCTTC	CASSISAGTGGATKGYTF
TRBV10-3	TRBJ1-2	NA	NA	TGTGCCATCAGTGAGCGGGTGGGGCCCGTTAGGGGTGGCTACACCTTC	CAISERVGPVRGGYTF
TRBV2	TRBJ2-6	NA	NA	TGTGCCAGCAGCACATTCTCTGGGGCCAACGTCCTGACTTTC	CASSTFSGANVLTF
TRBV10-3	TRBJ2-5	NA	TRBD2	TGTGCCATCAGGAGCGGGGAAGATCGTCCGACCCAGTACTTC	CAIRSGEDRPTQYF
TRBV30	TRBJ1-5	NA	NA	TGTGCCTGGAGTGCGACTTGGGGCAATCAGCCCCAGCATTTT	CAWSATWGNQPQHF
TRBV9	TRBJ1-4	NA	NA	TGTGCCAGCAGCGCAAACTCGGGACATTCGGGTGAAAAACTGTTTTTT	CASSANSGHSGEKLFF